Included here is one T cell receptor (beta chain) sequence, with context. The same CDR3 also results from other DNA sequences found in this sample. The sample belongs to a study of Ad26.COV2.S vaccination and SARS-CoV-2 variants. Germline CDR1 MNHEY, CDR2 SVGEGT. This CDR3 contains 14 residues. The germline V and J ends were trimmed by 3 bases and 3 bases, with 9 bases remaining between them. Sequencing was performed with immunoSEQ multiplex PCR; in TCRdb, only in-frame clones are kept and a portion is missing. The sample holds more than 120,000 clones; approximately 90% are singletons and the top ten take less than 6%.

Specimen: peripheral blood, collected after recovery from COVID-19. The TCR comes from a human donor who had recovered from COVID-19. The rearrangement uses TRBV6-2 or TRBV6-3 and TRBJ1-5, with D hard to call. CDR3 protein: CASSYLPNNQPQHF. Here the CDR3 DNA reads TGTGCCAGCAGTTATCTACCCAACAATCAGCCCCAGCATTTT.